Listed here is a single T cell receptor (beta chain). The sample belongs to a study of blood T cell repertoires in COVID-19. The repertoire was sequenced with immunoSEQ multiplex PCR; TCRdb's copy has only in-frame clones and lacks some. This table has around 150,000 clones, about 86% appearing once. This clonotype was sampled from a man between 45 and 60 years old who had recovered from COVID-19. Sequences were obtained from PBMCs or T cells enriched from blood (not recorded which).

CDR3 DNA sequence: TGCGCCAGCAGCTCAACCTCCGGGACAGGTGTTATGAACACTGAAGCTTTCTTT. It specifies CASSSTSGTGVMNTEAFF. The chain joins TRBV5-1 to TRBJ1-1; TRBD1 aligns across 8 bases. CDR3 length: 18 amino acids. J gave up 0 bases and V 3 bases, and 13 bases lay outside the gene matches. CDR1 SGHRS and CDR2 YFSETQ come from the germline V gene. Complete variable domain (other parts from reference TRBV5-1 and TRBJ1-1): KAGVTQTPRYLIKTRGQQVTLSCSPISGHRSVSWYQQTPGQGLQFLFEYFSETQRNKGNFPGRFSGRQFSNSRSEMNVSTLELGDSALYLCASSSTSGTGVMNTEAFFGQGTRLTVV.